This T cell receptor (beta chain) was retrieved from a study of OX40 agonist ivuxolimab in advanced cancers. Study information: Clinicians treated patients with ivuxolimab, an agonistic anti-OX40 (CD134) antibody. Partial responses occurred in three patients (one hepatocellular carcinoma, two cutaneous melanoma).

This clone was picked up one time. People who had autoimmune disease history or systemic immunosuppression were excluded. Samples of blood were obtained at baseline, on cycle 4 day 1, and on cycle 7 day 1. Germline V CDR1 and CDR2: SGHRS, YFSETQ. The CDR3 consists of 14 residues. Trimming shortened V by 0 bases and J by 6 bases, and 9 bases separated the two germline ends. Sequencing used immunoSEQ multiplex PCR; TCRdb keeps in-frame clones, though not all of them. Among under 75,000 clones listed, about 90% were seen once. J is TRBJ2-2 and V is TRBV5-1, with a tentative D call TRBD2 (5 bases). This TCR came from an adult with an advanced solid tumor such as melanoma, head and neck, liver or kidney cancer. Here the sequenced sample was CD4+ or CD8+ T cells sorted from blood, taken in a trial of the OX40 agonist ivuxolimab. CDR3 sequence (DNA): TGCGCCAGCAGCTTGGCTGAGGGCTCCGGGGAGCTGTTTTTT. Translated, it gives CASSLAEGSGELFF.